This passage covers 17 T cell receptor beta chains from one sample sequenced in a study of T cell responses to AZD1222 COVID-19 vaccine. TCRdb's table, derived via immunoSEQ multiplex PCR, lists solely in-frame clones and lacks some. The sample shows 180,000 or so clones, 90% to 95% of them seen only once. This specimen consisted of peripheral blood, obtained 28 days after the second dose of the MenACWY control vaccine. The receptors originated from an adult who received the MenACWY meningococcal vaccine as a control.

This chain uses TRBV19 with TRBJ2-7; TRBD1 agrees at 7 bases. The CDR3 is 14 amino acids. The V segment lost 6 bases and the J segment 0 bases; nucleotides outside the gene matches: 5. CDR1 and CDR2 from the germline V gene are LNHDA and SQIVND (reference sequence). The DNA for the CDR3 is TGTGCCAGTAGAAAGACAGGGAGCTCCTACGAGCAGTACTTC. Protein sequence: CASRKTGSSYEQYF.

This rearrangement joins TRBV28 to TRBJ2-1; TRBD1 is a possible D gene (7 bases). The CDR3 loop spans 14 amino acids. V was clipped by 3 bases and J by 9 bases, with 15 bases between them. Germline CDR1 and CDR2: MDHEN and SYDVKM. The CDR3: CASSFRTQGGEQFF. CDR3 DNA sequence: TGTGCCAGCAGTTTCCGTACGCAGGGGGGTGAGCAGTTCTTC.

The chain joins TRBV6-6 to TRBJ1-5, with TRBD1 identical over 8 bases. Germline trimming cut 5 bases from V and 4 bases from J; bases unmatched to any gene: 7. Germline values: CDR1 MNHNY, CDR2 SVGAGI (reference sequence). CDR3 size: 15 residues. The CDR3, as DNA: TGTGCCAGCAGTCCCGGACAGGGAAGTAATCAGCCCCAGCATTTT. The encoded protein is CASSPGQGSNQPQHF.

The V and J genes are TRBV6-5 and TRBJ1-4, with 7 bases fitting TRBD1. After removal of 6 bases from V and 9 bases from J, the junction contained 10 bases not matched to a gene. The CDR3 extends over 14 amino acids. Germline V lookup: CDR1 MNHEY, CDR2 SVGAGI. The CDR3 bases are TGTGCCAGCAGCGGAACAGGGGTAAAGAAAAAACTGTTTTTT. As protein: CASSGTGVKKKLFF.

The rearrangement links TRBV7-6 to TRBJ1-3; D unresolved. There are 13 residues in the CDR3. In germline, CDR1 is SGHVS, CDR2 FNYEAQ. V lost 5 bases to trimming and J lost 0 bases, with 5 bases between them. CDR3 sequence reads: CASSHPSGNTIYF. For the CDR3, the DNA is TGTGCCAGCAGCCACCCCTCTGGAAACACCATATATTTT.

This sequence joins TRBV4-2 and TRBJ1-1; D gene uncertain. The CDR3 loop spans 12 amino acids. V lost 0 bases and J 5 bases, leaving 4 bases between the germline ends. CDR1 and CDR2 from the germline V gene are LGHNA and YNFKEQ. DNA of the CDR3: TGTGCCAGCAGCCAAGAGAGGACTGAAGCTTTCTTT. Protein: CASSQERTEAFF.

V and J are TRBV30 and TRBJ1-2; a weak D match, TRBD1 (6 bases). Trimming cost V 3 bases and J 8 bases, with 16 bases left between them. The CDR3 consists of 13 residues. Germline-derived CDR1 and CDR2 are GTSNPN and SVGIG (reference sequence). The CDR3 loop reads CAWRARDISGYTF. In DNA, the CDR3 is TGTGCCTGGAGGGCCAGGGACATTTCGGGCTACACCTTC.

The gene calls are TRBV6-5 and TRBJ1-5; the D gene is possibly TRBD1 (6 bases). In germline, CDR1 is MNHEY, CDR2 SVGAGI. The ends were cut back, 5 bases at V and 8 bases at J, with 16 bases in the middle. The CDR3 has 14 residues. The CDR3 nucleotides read TGTGCCAGCAGTCCCTCATTGGGGGACAAGCCCCAGCATTTT. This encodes CASSPSLGDKPQHF.

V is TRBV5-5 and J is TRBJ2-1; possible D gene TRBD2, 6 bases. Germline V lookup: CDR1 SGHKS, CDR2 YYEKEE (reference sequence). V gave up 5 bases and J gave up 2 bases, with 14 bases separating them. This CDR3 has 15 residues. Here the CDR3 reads CASSRRDLTYNEQFF. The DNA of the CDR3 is TGTGCCAGCAGTCGCCGGGACTTAACCTACAATGAGCAGTTCTTC.

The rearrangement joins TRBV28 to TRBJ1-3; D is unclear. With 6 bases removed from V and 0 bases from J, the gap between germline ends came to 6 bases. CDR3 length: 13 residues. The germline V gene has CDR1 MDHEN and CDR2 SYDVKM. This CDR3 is CASSVNSGNTIYF. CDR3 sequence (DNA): TGTGCCAGCAGCGTTAACTCTGGAAACACCATATATTTT.

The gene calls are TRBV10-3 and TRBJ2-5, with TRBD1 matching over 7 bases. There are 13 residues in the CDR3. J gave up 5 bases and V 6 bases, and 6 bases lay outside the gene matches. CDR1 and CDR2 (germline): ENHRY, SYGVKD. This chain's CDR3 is CAISPRQGETQYF. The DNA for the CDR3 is TGTGCCATCAGCCCTAGACAGGGTGAGACCCAGTACTTC.

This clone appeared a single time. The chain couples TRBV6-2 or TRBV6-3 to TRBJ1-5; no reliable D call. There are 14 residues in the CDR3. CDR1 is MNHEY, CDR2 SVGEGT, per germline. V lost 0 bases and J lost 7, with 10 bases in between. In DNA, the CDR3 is TGTGCCAGCAGTTACTCGTTTTCGATCCAGCCCCAGCATTTT. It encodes CASSYSFSIQPQHF.

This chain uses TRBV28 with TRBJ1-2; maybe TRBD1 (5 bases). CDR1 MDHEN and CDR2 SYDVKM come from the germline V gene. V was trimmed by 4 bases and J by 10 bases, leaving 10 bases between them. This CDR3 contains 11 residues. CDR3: CASSSVGVYTF. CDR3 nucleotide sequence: TGTGCCAGCAGTTCTGTGGGGGTCTACACCTTC.

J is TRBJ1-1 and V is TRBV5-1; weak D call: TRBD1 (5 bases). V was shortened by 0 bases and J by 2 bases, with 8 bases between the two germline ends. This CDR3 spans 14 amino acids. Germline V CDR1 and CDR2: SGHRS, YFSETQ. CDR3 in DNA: TGCGCCAGCAGCTTGGGGGGGATTAACACTGAAGCTTTCTTT. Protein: CASSLGGINTEAFF.

The CDR3 DNA follows: TGTGCCAGCAGTTCTACAATGACAGGGGGCAATGGCTACACCTTC. It is translated as CASSSTMTGGNGYTF. J is TRBJ1-2 and V is TRBV6-2 or TRBV6-3, with TRBD1 matching 10 bases. The junction had 8 bases not matched to a gene; V was cut back by 4 bases and J by 6 bases. CDR1 is MNHEY, CDR2 SVGEGT, per germline. The CDR3 spans 15 residues.

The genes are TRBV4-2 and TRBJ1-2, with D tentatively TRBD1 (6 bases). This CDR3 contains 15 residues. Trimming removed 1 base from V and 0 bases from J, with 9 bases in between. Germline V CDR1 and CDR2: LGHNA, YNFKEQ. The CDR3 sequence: CASSQGGAANYGYTF. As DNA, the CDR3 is TGTGCCAGCAGCCAAGGGGGGGCCGCTAACTATGGCTACACCTTC.

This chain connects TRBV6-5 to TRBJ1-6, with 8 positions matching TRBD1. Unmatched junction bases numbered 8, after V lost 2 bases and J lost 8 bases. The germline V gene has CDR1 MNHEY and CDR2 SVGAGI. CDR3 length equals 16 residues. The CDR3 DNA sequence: TGTGCCAGCAGTTACCAGAGGGGACAGGTTTATTCACCCCTCCACTTT. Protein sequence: CASSYQRGQVYSPLHF.